The rows below give T cell receptor beta chains drawn from one sample of a study of shared clonotypes between healthy human individuals. Using immunoSEQ multiplex PCR, the repertoire was profiled, and TCRdb retains in-frame clones only, with some absent. Of around 2.1 million clones detected, 95% appear once; the ten largest clones hold roughly 0.13%. The sample consisted of naive CD4+ T cells sorted from blood. The receptors originated from a man in his late teens or twenties in good health. CDR3s leave out the opening cysteine and the closing phenylalanine or tryptophan.

v_gene	j_gene	len	CDR3aa
TRBV6-6	TRBJ1-1	13	ASSYSQGMNTEAF
TRBV6-6	TRBJ2-7	12	ASLTGTGGHEQY
TRBV18	TRBJ1-3	14	ASSPPQGGPGNTIY
TRBV11-3	TRBJ2-5	12	ASSQTGTEETQY
TRBV30	TRBJ1-2	12	AWSVSGLAYGYT
TRBV2	TRBJ1-6	13	ASSEEAGANSPLH
TRBV28	TRBJ2-7	10	ASSPPRREQY
TRBV18	TRBJ1-4	10	ASSPSNEKLF
TRBV11-2	TRBJ2-5	13	ASSSSTSIGETQY
TRBV19	TRBJ2-2	13	ASRVAGARSGELF
TRBV27	TRBJ2-1	11	ATRLAGVNEQF
TRBV6-6	TRBJ1-1	14	ASLDTTHEANTEAF
TRBV10-3	TRBJ1-5	13	AISESGVGNQPQH
TRBV25-1	TRBJ1-2	12	ASSELSQNYGYT
TRBV2	TRBJ2-5	12	ASRRAGGGETQY
TRBV6-6	TRBJ2-3	9	ASSYWDTQY
TRBV4-3	TRBJ2-7	13	ASSQLAGGLYEQY
TRBV5-1	TRBJ1-2	12	ASSPRTDNYGYT
TRBV11-2	TRBJ1-1	13	ASSFRGVGNTEAF
TRBV7-2	TRBJ2-5	14	ASSLGRGGGQETQY
TRBV28	TRBJ1-2	11	ASTLDGNYGYT
TRBV5-4	TRBJ2-3	13	ASSLGAGGLDTQY
TRBV5-3	TRBJ2-3	17	ARSLLGPSHSEATDTQY
TRBV9	TRBJ1-1	14	ASSVVQGSMNTEAF
TRBV30	TRBJ1-3	9	AWGGLNTIY
TRBV14	TRBJ2-1	6	ASSTPF
TRBV11-2	TRBJ2-2	14	ASSLAGGKNTGELF
TRBV7-3	TRBJ2-1	13	ASSSTASFYNEQF
TRBV5-4	TRBJ1-6	15	ASSLDGQGPYNSPLH
TRBV5-5	TRBJ2-2	13	ASSSNQGFGGELF
TRBV6-5	TRBJ1-6	13	ASRKGTVNNSPLH
TRBV27	TRBJ1-1	11	ASSLRGRGEAF
TRBV5-1	TRBJ2-2	12	ASSFRQGVGELF
TRBV18	TRBJ2-7	13	ASSPGAGIVYEQY
TRBV9	TRBJ2-3	13	ASSPDRGKTDTQY
TRBV7-2	TRBJ1-4	11	ASSRDIHEKLF
TRBV4-1	TRBJ2-5	12	ASSQPDGSETQY
TRBV28	TRBJ2-2	17	ASSPLVDRGTPNTGELF
TRBV28	TRBJ2-7	11	ASTHFYEYEQY
TRBV7-2	TRBJ2-3	11	ASSPGASDRWY